The rows below give T cell receptor beta chains drawn from one sample of a study of Graves' ophthalmopathy and Graves' hyperthyroidism. Via MiXCR, TCRdb re-called the multiplex PCR reads, giving one row per CDR3 protein. This sample has 900,000 to 1,200,000 distinct CDR3 sequences; 36% occur once, and the top ten carry around 10%. Sequencing was performed on peripheral blood or thyroid tissue (not recorded which). Receptors were obtained from an adult man with Graves' hyperthyroidism. CDR3s leave out the opening cysteine and the closing phenylalanine or tryptophan. Fields, in order: V gene, clone size, CDR3 protein. Some rows mark clone size as missing; the rest say once, few, many or name a class of expanded clone.

>TRBV11-2|.
ASSLGRTGAF
>TRBV20-1|.
SAQKQPLPPYEQY
>TRBV7-2|many
ASSDWTGQNTGELF
>TRBV2|many
ASSERARGRSLITEAF
>TRBV12-3/TRBV12-4|few
ASSLAHTGILSGYT
>TRBV24-1|many
ATSDPGNTEAF
>TRBV5-8|few
ATKRGASRETQY
>TRBV7-8|many
ASSQSGGAYEQY
>TRBV7-2|many
ASDDRRRGELF
>TRBV12-3/TRBV12-4|many
ASSSTGLYEQY
>TRBV6-4|.
ASSGPGQGFGLF
>TRBV9|few
ASRIGEESSYEQY
>TRBV5-8|many
ASSLPGSNSPLH
>TRBV7-3|.
ASSSEGWADTQY
>TRBV4-1|once
ASSREPGHRDTQY
>TRBV20-1|.
SARGFLVRANVLT
>TRBV7-9|many
ANGGFSGELF
>TRBV3-1|.
ASSLLPGQGSYEHY